This is a list of T cell receptor beta chains from one sample in a study of blood T cell repertoires in COVID-19. Profiled with immunoSEQ multiplex PCR; TCRdb holds only in-frame clones, not every one. The repertoire holds around 49,000 clones, more than 75% seen once, with about 5% in the top ten. The sample was PBMCs or T cells enriched from blood (not recorded which). The receptors stem from a woman aged 45-65 years with acute COVID-19. CDR3s include the opening cysteine and the closing phenylalanine or tryptophan. D genes are given only for firm matches. Expanded clones get a size class; other rows say once, few or many, or leave the size out.

clone_size: -
v_call: TRBV30
d_call: -
j_call: TRBJ2-7
cdr3_nt: TGTGCCTGGAGTGTCAACTACGAGCAGTACTTC
cdr3_aa: CAWSVNYEQYF

clone_size: -
v_call: TRBV4-1
d_call: TRBD2
j_call: TRBJ2-5
cdr3_nt: TGCGCCAGCAGCCAGGATTATCGGGGGGGGGAGACCCAGTACTTC
cdr3_aa: CASSQDYRGGETQYF

clone_size: -
v_call: TRBV2
d_call: TRBD1
j_call: TRBJ1-2
cdr3_nt: TGTGCCAGCAGGGCATGGGACAGGATTAACTATGGCTACACCTTC
cdr3_aa: CASRAWDRINYGYTF

clone_size: -
v_call: TRBV5-1
d_call: TRBD1
j_call: TRBJ2-1
cdr3_nt: TGCGCCAGCAGCGCCGGACAGGGACCCTCCCACAATGAGCAGTTCTTC
cdr3_aa: CASSAGQGPSHNEQFF

clone_size: -
v_call: TRBV7-9
d_call: -
j_call: TRBJ1-2
cdr3_nt: TGTGCCAGCAGCCCGGGGACGTTGGGGGGCTATGGCTACACCTTC
cdr3_aa: CASSPGTLGGYGYTF

clone_size: -
v_call: TRBV2
d_call: TRBD2
j_call: TRBJ2-3
cdr3_nt: TGTGCCAGCAAGGGGACTAGCGGTCCAGATACGCAGTATTTT
cdr3_aa: CASKGTSGPDTQYF

clone_size: -
v_call: TRBV3-1/TRBV3-2
d_call: -
j_call: TRBJ1-1
cdr3_nt: TGTGCCAGCAGCCAAGGTAGCCCCAACGTCGGGGCTTTCTTT
cdr3_aa: CASSQGSPNVGAFF

clone_size: -
v_call: TRBV5-4
d_call: TRBD1
j_call: TRBJ2-2
cdr3_nt: TGTGCCAGCAGCTTGGCTGGCCCTTCTTGGACAGGGAACACCGGGGAGCTGTTTTTT
cdr3_aa: CASSLAGPSWTGNTGELFF

clone_size: -
v_call: TRBV4-1
d_call: -
j_call: TRBJ2-5
cdr3_nt: TGCGCCAGCAGCCAAGGGGACACAAGAGAGACCCAGTACTTC
cdr3_aa: CASSQGDTRETQYF

clone_size: -
v_call: TRBV5-4
d_call: TRBD2
j_call: TRBJ2-7
cdr3_nt: TGTGCCAGCAGCTTGCCCGGACTAGCGGGCGGCTCCTACGAGCAGTACTTC
cdr3_aa: CASSLPGLAGGSYEQYF

clone_size: -
v_call: TRBV10-3
d_call: -
j_call: TRBJ1-2
cdr3_nt: TGTGCCATCAGTGAGTCCGGCGGTAACTATGGCTACACCTTC
cdr3_aa: CAISESGGNYGYTF

clone_size: -
v_call: TRBV2
d_call: -
j_call: TRBJ1-5
cdr3_nt: TGTGCCAGCAGTTTCCGGGTCCGAACGTTAAATAGCAATCAGCCCCAGCATTTT
cdr3_aa: CASSFRVRTLNSNQPQHF

clone_size: -
v_call: TRBV19
d_call: -
j_call: TRBJ2-3
cdr3_nt: TGTGCCAGTAGTTTCTCCAGTGTCAGCACAGATACGCAGTATTTT
cdr3_aa: CASSFSSVSTDTQYF

clone_size: -
v_call: TRBV24-1
d_call: TRBD2
j_call: TRBJ2-1
cdr3_nt: TGTGCCACCAGTGAACCTAGCGGGGGGGCTGGCTACAATGAGCAGTTCTTC
cdr3_aa: CATSEPSGGAGYNEQFF

clone_size: -
v_call: TRBV28
d_call: TRBD1
j_call: TRBJ2-3
cdr3_nt: TGTGCCAGCAGTTCTAGACAGGGACGGACAGATACGCAGTATTTT
cdr3_aa: CASSSRQGRTDTQYF

clone_size: -
v_call: TRBV5-1
d_call: TRBD1
j_call: TRBJ2-1
cdr3_nt: TGCGCCAGCAGCCTCCGGGACAGGGGGGTTAATGAGCAGTTCTTC
cdr3_aa: CASSLRDRGVNEQFF

clone_size: -
v_call: TRBV11-3
d_call: -
j_call: TRBJ2-1
cdr3_nt: TGTGCCAGCAGCATCAGGGGCCCCTCCAATGAGCAGTTCTTC
cdr3_aa: CASSIRGPSNEQFF

clone_size: few
v_call: TRBV4-1
d_call: TRBD2
j_call: TRBJ2-7
cdr3_nt: TGCGCCAGCAGCCTCTCATCGACTAGCGGACCCTCCTACGAGCAGTACTTC
cdr3_aa: CASSLSSTSGPSYEQYF

clone_size: -
v_call: TRBV7-9
d_call: TRBD1
j_call: TRBJ1-6
cdr3_nt: TGTGCCACCATGACAGGGACGTATAATTCACCCCTCCACTTT
cdr3_aa: CATMTGTYNSPLHF

clone_size: -
v_call: TRBV5-1
d_call: -
j_call: TRBJ1-3
cdr3_nt: TGCGCCAGCAGCTTGGAAGGTTATGTTCGGGACACCATATATTTT
cdr3_aa: CASSLEGYVRDTIYF

clone_size: -
v_call: TRBV27
d_call: TRBD1
j_call: TRBJ2-2
cdr3_nt: TGTGCCAGCAGTTCCAGGGGGCGGGTCACCGGGGAGCTGTTTTTT
cdr3_aa: CASSSRGRVTGELFF

clone_size: -
v_call: TRBV19
d_call: -
j_call: TRBJ1-2
cdr3_nt: TGTGCCAGTAGTCCACCTCGACAGGACTACTATGGCTACACCTTC
cdr3_aa: CASSPPRQDYYGYTF

clone_size: once
v_call: TRBV30
d_call: TRBD1
j_call: TRBJ2-7
cdr3_nt: TGTGCCTGGACGGACAGGGACAACTCCTACGAGCAGTACTTC
cdr3_aa: CAWTDRDNSYEQYF

clone_size: -
v_call: TRBV11-3
d_call: TRBD1
j_call: TRBJ2-7
cdr3_nt: TGTGCCAGCAGCTTCCCTGACAGGGGGCTCTCCTACGAGCAGTACTTC
cdr3_aa: CASSFPDRGLSYEQYF

clone_size: -
v_call: TRBV5-4
d_call: -
j_call: TRBJ1-6
cdr3_nt: TGTGCCAGCAGCATAGGCGGGGAGTATTCACCCCTCCACTTT
cdr3_aa: CASSIGGEYSPLHF

clone_size: once
v_call: TRBV10-3
d_call: -
j_call: TRBJ2-7
cdr3_nt: TGTGCCATCAGAGGAGACGGGACCTACGAGCAGTACTTC
cdr3_aa: CAIRGDGTYEQYF

clone_size: -
v_call: TRBV11-3
d_call: -
j_call: TRBJ2-3
cdr3_nt: TGTGCCAGCAGCTTACAGACTATTACGCAGTATTTT
cdr3_aa: CASSLQTITQYF

clone_size: -
v_call: TRBV6-5
d_call: TRBD1
j_call: TRBJ2-4
cdr3_nt: TGTGCCAGCAGATCCGGACAGGGAAACATTCAGTACTTC
cdr3_aa: CASRSGQGNIQYF

clone_size: -
v_call: TRBV9
d_call: -
j_call: TRBJ1-2
cdr3_nt: TGTGCCAGCAGCGTAGACGGACAAATTTTTGATGGCTACACCTTC
cdr3_aa: CASSVDGQIFDGYTF

clone_size: -
v_call: TRBV27
d_call: TRBD1
j_call: TRBJ1-6
cdr3_nt: TGTGCCAGCAGTCCACCCTTCCATGCGGGACAGGGAGATAATTCACCCCTCCACTTT
cdr3_aa: CASSPPFHAGQGDNSPLHF

clone_size: -
v_call: TRBV7-2
d_call: -
j_call: TRBJ2-3
cdr3_nt: TGTGCCAGCAGCTACTACCTCAGCACAGATACGCAGTATTTT
cdr3_aa: CASSYYLSTDTQYF

clone_size: -
v_call: TRBV7-2
d_call: TRBD2
j_call: TRBJ2-3
cdr3_nt: TGTGCCAGCAGCTTAGACTGGCTAGCGGGGGACACAGATACGCAGTATTTT
cdr3_aa: CASSLDWLAGDTDTQYF

clone_size: few
v_call: TRBV27
d_call: -
j_call: TRBJ2-5
cdr3_nt: TGTGCCAGCGCTAAGGAACGGGGGGCGGGAGAGACCCAGTACTTC
cdr3_aa: CASAKERGAGETQYF